Detailed here is one T cell receptor (beta chain). Antigen: not known. A read error may account for a junction end that differs from germline. The PCR made use of 60 Vbeta and 13 Jbeta primers. In the original workflow: Some 80 million unique TCR beta chains, roughly 11 million shared, were counted in a later analysis. Repertoires were generated with immunoSEQ multiplex PCR, while TCRdb's copy carries only in-frame clones and drops some. V and J calls and clone size come straight from that table; D and trimming were deduced from the DNA. Here the sample spans about 160,000 clones, 75% to 80% being singletons. This sample is part of a study of cytomegalovirus exposure and HLA in healthy donors. The study, taken as a whole, reports: A previous analysis found most TCR beta V segments productive roughly 87% or roughly 30% of the time.

There are 14 residues in the CDR3. Germline V gene sequence: CDR1 SSHAT, CDR2 FNYEAQ (reference sequence). This receptor was obtained from a woman aged 50 to 65 in good health and CMV-seropositive. The chain combines TRBV7-7 with TRBJ2-7, with D possibly TRBD1 on 5 matching bases. The sequencing sample was made of PBMCs. CDR3 sequence: CASSLFDSSYEQYF. The CDR3 coding sequence is TGTGCTAGCAGCTTATTCGACAGCTCCTACGAGCAGTACTTC.